This TCR beta chain was obtained from a study of patients and donors after allogeneic stem cell transplantation. Deletions cut 2 bases from V and 5 bases from J, with 10 bases between. The CDR3 is 15 residues long. Germline V gene lookup returns CDR1 MNHNY and CDR2 SVGAGI (reference sequence). TCRdb re-derived calls from the RT-PCR reads in MiXCR, one entry per CDR3 protein. The sample has around 150,000 distinct CDR3 sequences, roughly two fifths seen once. The chain links TRBV6-6 to TRBJ1-6, with D perhaps TRBD1 (5 bases). The receptor was isolated from a human donor who was either an allogeneic HSCT recipient or a stem cell or donor lymphocyte infusion donor (not recorded which). It is not recorded whose cells these are; they may come from a transplant donor. The sample taken for sequencing was blood, either unsorted or a sorted T cell fraction (not recorded which). The CDR3: CASSYGTVNNSPLHF. For the CDR3, the DNA is TGTGCCAGCAGTTACGGGACGGTTAATAATTCACCCCTCCACTTT.